This T cell receptor beta chain was captured in a study of T cell responses to AZD1222 COVID-19 vaccine. Of note for this clone: Its antigen remains unknown.

Overall study findings and caveats: All repertoire sampling was performed exclusively after the peak T cell response. Researchers report vaccine-associated CD4 TCRs spanning spike, with dominance at 160-218 and 743-854.

Trimming stripped 0 bases from V and 5 bases from J, with 10 bases between. This CDR3 comprises 14 residues. The germline V gene has CDR1 KGHSH and CDR2 LQKENI. TCRdb's table, derived via immunoSEQ multiplex PCR, lists solely in-frame clones and lacks some. The top ten hold around 15% of the sample, which has some 100,000 clones, roughly nine tenths seen once. The V and J genes are TRBV18 and TRBJ2-5; no firm D call. This TCR was sampled from an adult in good health. The material was peripheral blood, obtained on day 0 of AZD1222 vaccination. Here the CDR3 DNA reads TGTGCCAGCTCACCACCGAGTCAATCGGAGACCCAGTACTTC. Protein sequence: CASSPPSQSETQYF. The full variable domain, in which reference TRBV18 and TRBJ2-5 provide the parts outside the CDR3, is NAGVMQNPRHLVRRRGQEARLRCSPMKGHSHVYWYRQLPEEGLKFMVYLQKENIIDESGMPKERFSAEFPKEGPSILRIQQVVRGDSAAYFCASSPPSQSETQYFGPGTRLLVL.